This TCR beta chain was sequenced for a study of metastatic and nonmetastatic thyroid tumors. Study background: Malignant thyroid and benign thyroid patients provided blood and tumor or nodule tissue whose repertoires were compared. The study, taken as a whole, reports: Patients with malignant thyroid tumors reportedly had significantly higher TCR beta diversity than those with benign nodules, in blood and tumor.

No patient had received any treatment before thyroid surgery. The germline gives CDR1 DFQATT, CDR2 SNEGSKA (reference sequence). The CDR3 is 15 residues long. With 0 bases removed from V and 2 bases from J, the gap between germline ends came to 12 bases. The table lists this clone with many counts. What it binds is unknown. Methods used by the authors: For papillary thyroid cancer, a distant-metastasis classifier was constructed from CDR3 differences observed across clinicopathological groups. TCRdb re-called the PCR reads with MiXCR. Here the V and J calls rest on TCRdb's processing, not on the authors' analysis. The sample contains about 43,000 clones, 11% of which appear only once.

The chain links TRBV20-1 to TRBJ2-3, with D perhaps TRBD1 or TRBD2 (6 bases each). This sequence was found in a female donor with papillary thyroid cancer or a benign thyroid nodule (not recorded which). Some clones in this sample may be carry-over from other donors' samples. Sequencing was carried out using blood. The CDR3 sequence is CSARDAGGVTDTQYF. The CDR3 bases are TGCAGTGCTAGAGATGCCGGGGGCGTCACAGATACGCAGTATTTT.